The 28 T cell receptor beta chains in this list originate from one sample, sequenced in a study of a mutant IDH1 vaccine in newly diagnosed glioma. Time point: baseline, week 1 (first vaccination visit). The sample's treatment: pre-vaccination baseline after standard-of-care therapy. TCRdb's copy holds only in-frame clones and misses some; the assay was immunoSEQ multiplex PCR. The sample holds approximately 92,000 clones, roughly 80% seen once. The material was PBMCs, obtained from a glioma patient treated with radiotherapy, temozolomide or both. The receptors come from a woman between 50 and 59 years old with glioma.

This clone was detected only a few times. Other DNA sequences from this sample encode an identical CDR3 as well. J is TRBJ1-1 and V is TRBV19, with 7 bases aligning to TRBD1. V lost 6 bases to trimming and J lost 3 bases; unmatched junction nucleotides: 4. The CDR3 spans 13 residues. CDR1 and CDR2 from the germline V gene are LNHDA and SQIVND (reference sequence). This CDR3 reads CASSPDRDTEAFF. CDR3 nucleotides: TGTGCCAGTAGCCCTGACAGGGACACTGAAGCTTTCTTT.

This rearrangement joins TRBV5-1 to TRBJ2-1, with TRBD2 as a possible D gene (7 bases). This CDR3 has 15 amino acids. Trimming cost V 4 bases and J 7 bases, with 18 bases left between them. From germline, CDR1 is SGHRS and CDR2 YFSETQ. For the CDR3, the DNA is TGCGCCAGCAGCCTCGATGGGGGGGGCAGGAATGAGCAGTTCTTC. Protein: CASSLDGGGRNEQFF. The full variable domain, completed using reference TRBV5-1 and TRBJ2-1, is KAGVTQTPRYLIKTRGQQVTLSCSPISGHRSVSWYQQTPGQGLQFLFEYFSETQRNKGNFPGRFSGRQFSNSRSEMNVSTLELGDSALYLCASSLDGGGRNEQFFGPGTRLTVL.

The chain links TRBV29-1 to TRBJ1-2; 10 bases line up with TRBD1. Unmatched junction bases numbered 13, after V lost 4 bases and J lost 5 bases. CDR3 size: 16 residues. Per germline, CDR1 SQVTM and CDR2 ANQGSEA. CDR3 region: CSVGGAGTGEWYGYTF. The CDR3 DNA follows: TGCAGCGTTGGGGGGGCCGGGACAGGGGAGTGGTATGGCTACACCTTC.

V gene TRBV5-6 combines with J gene TRBJ2-2; D assignment may be TRBD1 or TRBD2 (5 bases each). The CDR3 covers 15 residues. The ends were cut back, 6 bases at V and 5 bases at J, with 17 bases in the middle. Germline CDR1 is SGHDT and CDR2 is YYEEEE. CDR3: CASTSRQRVTGELFF. CDR3 DNA: TGTGCCAGCACCTCCAGACAGAGGGTAACCGGGGAGCTGTTTTTT.

The V call is TRBV9, the J call TRBJ1-3, with TRBD1 as a possible D gene (5 bases). Trimming cost V 3 bases and J 2 bases, with 6 bases left between them. Germline CDR1 is SGDLS and CDR2 is YYNGEE. This CDR3 is 13 amino acids long. Here the CDR3 DNA reads TGTGCCAGCAGCGAGGGGACTGGAAACACCATATATTTT. This codes for CASSEGTGNTIYF. The full variable domain, in which reference TRBV9 and TRBJ1-3 provide the parts outside the CDR3, is DSGVTQTPKHLITATGQRVTLRCSPRSGDLSVYWYQQSLDQGLQFLIQYYNGEERAKGNILERFSAQQFPDLHSELNLSSLELGDSALYFCASSEGTGNTIYFGEGSWLTVV.

The chain combines TRBV4-2 with TRBJ1-1, with 8 bases matching TRBD1. V lost 0 bases and J lost 0; bases outside the gene matches: 6. The CDR3 runs 17 residues. The germline CDR1 and CDR2 sequences are LGHNA and YNFKEQ. CDR3 amino acids: CASSQDRGQGLNTEAFF. CDR3 coding DNA: TGTGCCAGCAGCCAAGATCGAGGACAGGGTTTGAACACTGAAGCTTTCTTT.

The V gene is TRBV11-3, the J gene TRBJ1-2; TRBD1 is a possible D gene (5 bases). Germline lookup yields CDR1 SGHNT and CDR2 YENEEA. This CDR3 comprises 16 residues. V was shortened by 0 bases and J by 2 bases, with 13 bases between the two germline ends. The DNA for the CDR3 is TGTGCCAGCAGCTTAGAATCCCAGGGATGGAACTATGGCTACACCTTC. It codes for CASSLESQGWNYGYTF. Based on the CDR3 plus reference TRBV11-3 and TRBJ1-2, the full variable domain is EAGVVQSPRYKIIEKKQPVAFWCNPISGHNTLYWYLQNLGQGPELLIRYENEEAVDDSQLPKDRFSAERLKGVDSTLKIQPAELGDSAVYLCASSLESQGWNYGYTFGSGTRLTVV.

The V call is TRBV11-3, the J call TRBJ2-1, with 7 positions matching TRBD1. Trimming took 5 bases from V and 9 from J; bases not matched to a gene: 13. CDR1 is SGHNT and CDR2 is YENEEA in the germline V gene. This CDR3 has 15 residues. The CDR3 reads CASSTGQNLVGEQFF. CDR3 DNA: TGTGCCAGCAGCACGGGACAGAATCTCGTGGGTGAGCAGTTCTTC.

The V and J genes are TRBV6-1 and TRBJ2-7; 8 bases are shared with TRBD1. Losses at the gene ends were 8 bases for V and 3 bases for J; bases not matched to a gene: 9. Germline V gene lookup returns CDR1 MNHNS and CDR2 SASEGT. CDR3 length: 14 amino acids. The CDR3 loop is CASYRGTDFYEQYF. Written as DNA, the CDR3 is TGTGCCAGCTACAGGGGGACCGATTTCTACGAGCAGTACTTC.

Only a few counts were recorded for this clone. The V and J genes are TRBV7-9 and TRBJ2-7; D is possibly TRBD1 (7 bases). Deletions cut 5 bases from V and 4 bases from J, with 12 bases between. CDR1 is SEHNR and CDR2 is FQNEAQ in the germline V gene (reference sequence). The CDR3 has 13 residues. CDR3 coding DNA: TGTGCCAGCAGCCCACAGGGGAGGTACGAGCAGTACTTC. Amino acids: CASSPQGRYEQYF.

The chain employs TRBV12-5 and TRBJ1-2, with unresolved D. CDR1 is LGHNT, CDR2 FRNRAP, per germline. This CDR3 is 11 amino acids long. Trimming stripped 1 base from V and 8 bases from J, with 5 bases between. The CDR3 region is CASGLERGYTF. Written as DNA, the CDR3 is TGTGCTAGTGGTTTGGAGAGGGGCTACACCTTC.

The gene calls are TRBV27 and TRBJ2-7; D is uncertain. The CDR3 loop spans 12 amino acids. The ends were cut back, 5 bases at V and 0 bases at J, with 5 bases in the middle. The germline CDR1 and CDR2 sequences are MNHEY and SMNVEV (reference sequence). The CDR3 DNA sequence: TGTGCCAGCAGTCCCTTCTCCTACGAGCAGTACTTC. It is translated as CASSPFSYEQYF.

The J gene is TRBJ1-3, the V gene TRBV5-4; no clear D gene. V was trimmed by 3 bases and J by 0 bases, leaving 13 bases between them. There are 16 residues in the CDR3. Germline V gene sequence: CDR1 SGHNT, CDR2 YYREEE (reference sequence). CDR3 sequence (DNA): TGTGCCAGCAGCTCAGCACAGTCGGCCTCTGGAAACACCATATATTTT. Translated, it gives CASSSAQSASGNTIYF.

The chain is built from TRBV5-1 and TRBJ2-5; TRBD1 is a possible D gene (5 bases). Trimming pared 1 base from V and 1 base from J, leaving 8 bases between. From germline, CDR1 is SGHRS and CDR2 YFSETQ. This CDR3 comprises 14 residues. The CDR3 loop reads CASSLIDSQETQYF. DNA for the CDR3: TGCGCCAGCAGCTTGATAGACAGCCAAGAGACCCAGTACTTC.

V and J are TRBV7-2 and TRBJ1-5; tentative D call: TRBD1 (6 bases). With 3 bases removed from V and 3 bases from J, the gap between germline ends came to 9 bases. The germline V gene has CDR1 SGHTA and CDR2 FQGNSA. The CDR3 runs 14 residues. The CDR3 region has the DNA TGTGCCAGCAGCTTGTCGGGGGCCAATCAGCCCCAGCATTTT. Protein product: CASSLSGANQPQHF.

V gene TRBV28 combines with J gene TRBJ1-1, with D possibly matching TRBD1 (6 bases). Germline CDR1 reads MDHEN; CDR2 reads SYDVKM. Trimming stripped 3 bases from V and 1 base from J, with 18 bases between. The CDR3 covers 17 residues. CDR3 in DNA: TGTGCCAGCAGTTTGGGACAAAGGGTCACTAGGAACACTGAAGCTTTCTTT. Its protein product is CASSLGQRVTRNTEAFF.

The chain couples TRBV9 to TRBJ1-1, with TRBD1 matching 8 bases. V shed 5 bases and J 1 base; nucleotides not matched to a gene: 1. This CDR3 is 13 amino acids long. Germline V lookup: CDR1 SGDLS, CDR2 YYNGEE. DNA for the CDR3: TGTGCCAGCAGAGGACAGGGGAACACTGAAGCTTTCTTT. It translates to CASRGQGNTEAFF.

This chain uses TRBV19 with TRBJ2-7, with 9 nucleotides matching TRBD1. With 5 bases clipped from V and 3 bases from J, the junction kept 5 bases outside the gene matches. The CDR3 is made up of 14 amino acids. CDR1 LNHDA and CDR2 SQIVND come from the germline V gene (reference sequence). This CDR3 reads CASSSGTGIYEQYF. Here the CDR3 DNA reads TGTGCCAGTAGTTCCGGGACAGGGATCTACGAGCAGTACTTC.

In this sample, this clone turned up once. The chain links TRBV4-2 to TRBJ2-7; TRBD2 matches 11 bases. V gave up 4 bases and J gave up 3 bases; unmatched junction bases: 11. Germline V gives CDR1 LGHNA, CDR2 YNFKEQ. This CDR3 has 17 amino acids. This CDR3 reads CASSLTTSGTSGYEQYF. The CDR3 bases are TGTGCCAGCAGCCTTACGACTTCCGGGACTAGCGGCTACGAGCAGTACTTC.

The V gene is TRBV5-8, the J gene TRBJ2-3; D perhaps matches TRBD1 (5 bases). This CDR3 comprises 17 residues. Germline CDR1 SGHTS, CDR2 YDEGEE. Trimming left V 5 bases short and J 0 bases short, with 19 bases between. The CDR3 is CASRSALGRDSTDTQYF. The CDR3, as DNA: TGTGCCAGCAGGTCGGCTTTGGGCAGGGATAGCACAGATACGCAGTATTTT.

The chain combines TRBV12-5 with TRBJ2-2; 14 positions match TRBD2. Trimming at V came to 4 bases and at J to 0 bases, leaving 19 bases not matched to a gene. Germline V gives CDR1 LGHNT, CDR2 FRNRAP. This CDR3 has 23 amino acids. The DNA of the CDR3 is TGTGCTAGTGGTTCCCCCCCCGGGACTAGCGGGGGACCCCTGGGAGCGAACACCGGGGAGCTGTTTTTT. Protein product: CASGSPPGTSGGPLGANTGELFF.

In nucleotides, the CDR3 is TGTGCCAGCAGTTTTATTGGTGACTACGAGCAGTACTTC. This translates into CASSFIGDYEQYF. V is TRBV27 and J is TRBJ2-7; D is undetermined. The CDR3 is 13 amino acids. CDR1 is MNHEY, CDR2 SMNVEV, per germline (reference sequence). The V end lost 3 bases, the J end lost 3 bases, and 9 bases lay between the germline ends.

This CDR3 reads CASSLMAGGIQPQHF. CDR3 coding DNA: TGTGCCAGCAGCTTGATGGCAGGGGGCATTCAGCCCCAGCATTTT. This rearrangement joins TRBV5-6 to TRBJ1-5, with 8 bases matching TRBD1. V gave up 1 base and J gave up 6 bases; unmatched junction bases: 6. In germline, CDR1 is SGHDT, CDR2 YYEEEE. This CDR3 comprises 15 residues.

This chain connects TRBV27 to TRBJ1-4, with TRBD1 matching over 7 bases. J gave up 2 bases and V 1 base, and 13 bases lay outside the gene matches. The CDR3 contains 19 residues. Germline V gives CDR1 MNHEY, CDR2 SMNVEV (reference sequence). The CDR3 bases are TGTGCCAGCAGTTTATGGGCCGGCACAGGGGTGATGACTAATGAAAAACTGTTTTTT. Protein: CASSLWAGTGVMTNEKLFF.

CDR3 amino acids: CASSYRDRVNYGYTF. CDR3 DNA: TGTGCCAGCAGTTACCGGGACAGAGTTAACTATGGCTACACCTTC. The genes are TRBV6-5 and TRBJ1-2; 7 bases line up with TRBD1. CDR1 MNHEY and CDR2 SVGAGI come from the germline V gene. The CDR3 spans 15 residues. V dropped 2 bases and J dropped 1; count of bases not matched to a gene: 4.

The chain couples TRBV25-1 to TRBJ1-1, with D possibly being TRBD1 (5 bases). Germline V gene data show CDR1 as MGHDK and CDR2 as SYGVNS. The CDR3 sequence is 14 residues long. The V gene lost 4 bases and the J gene lost 4 bases, with 13 bases spanning the gap. The CDR3 region is CASSGGGRVTEAFF. CDR3 bases: TGTGCCAGCAGTGGGGGGGGAAGGGTCACTGAAGCTTTCTTT.

The chain carries TRBV11-3 and TRBJ1-1; 11 nucleotides line up with TRBD1. CDR1 and CDR2 from the germline V gene are SGHNT and YENEEA. The CDR3 loop spans 14 amino acids. The junction had 3 bases not matched to a gene; V was cut back by 5 bases and J by 4 bases. The CDR3 sequence is CASSRGQGGTEAFF. The CDR3 DNA follows: TGTGCCAGCAGCCGGGGACAGGGGGGCACTGAAGCTTTCTTT.

The chain carries TRBV6-5 and TRBJ2-5; 9 bases match TRBD2. CDR1 and CDR2 from the germline V gene are MNHEY and SVGAGI. J lost 1 base, V lost 3 bases, and 3 bases had no gene match. The CDR3 extends over 15 amino acids. In DNA form, the CDR3 reads TGTGCCAGCAGTTATGAGCGGGGGGCCCAAGAGACCCAGTACTTC. Translated, it gives CASSYERGAQETQYF.